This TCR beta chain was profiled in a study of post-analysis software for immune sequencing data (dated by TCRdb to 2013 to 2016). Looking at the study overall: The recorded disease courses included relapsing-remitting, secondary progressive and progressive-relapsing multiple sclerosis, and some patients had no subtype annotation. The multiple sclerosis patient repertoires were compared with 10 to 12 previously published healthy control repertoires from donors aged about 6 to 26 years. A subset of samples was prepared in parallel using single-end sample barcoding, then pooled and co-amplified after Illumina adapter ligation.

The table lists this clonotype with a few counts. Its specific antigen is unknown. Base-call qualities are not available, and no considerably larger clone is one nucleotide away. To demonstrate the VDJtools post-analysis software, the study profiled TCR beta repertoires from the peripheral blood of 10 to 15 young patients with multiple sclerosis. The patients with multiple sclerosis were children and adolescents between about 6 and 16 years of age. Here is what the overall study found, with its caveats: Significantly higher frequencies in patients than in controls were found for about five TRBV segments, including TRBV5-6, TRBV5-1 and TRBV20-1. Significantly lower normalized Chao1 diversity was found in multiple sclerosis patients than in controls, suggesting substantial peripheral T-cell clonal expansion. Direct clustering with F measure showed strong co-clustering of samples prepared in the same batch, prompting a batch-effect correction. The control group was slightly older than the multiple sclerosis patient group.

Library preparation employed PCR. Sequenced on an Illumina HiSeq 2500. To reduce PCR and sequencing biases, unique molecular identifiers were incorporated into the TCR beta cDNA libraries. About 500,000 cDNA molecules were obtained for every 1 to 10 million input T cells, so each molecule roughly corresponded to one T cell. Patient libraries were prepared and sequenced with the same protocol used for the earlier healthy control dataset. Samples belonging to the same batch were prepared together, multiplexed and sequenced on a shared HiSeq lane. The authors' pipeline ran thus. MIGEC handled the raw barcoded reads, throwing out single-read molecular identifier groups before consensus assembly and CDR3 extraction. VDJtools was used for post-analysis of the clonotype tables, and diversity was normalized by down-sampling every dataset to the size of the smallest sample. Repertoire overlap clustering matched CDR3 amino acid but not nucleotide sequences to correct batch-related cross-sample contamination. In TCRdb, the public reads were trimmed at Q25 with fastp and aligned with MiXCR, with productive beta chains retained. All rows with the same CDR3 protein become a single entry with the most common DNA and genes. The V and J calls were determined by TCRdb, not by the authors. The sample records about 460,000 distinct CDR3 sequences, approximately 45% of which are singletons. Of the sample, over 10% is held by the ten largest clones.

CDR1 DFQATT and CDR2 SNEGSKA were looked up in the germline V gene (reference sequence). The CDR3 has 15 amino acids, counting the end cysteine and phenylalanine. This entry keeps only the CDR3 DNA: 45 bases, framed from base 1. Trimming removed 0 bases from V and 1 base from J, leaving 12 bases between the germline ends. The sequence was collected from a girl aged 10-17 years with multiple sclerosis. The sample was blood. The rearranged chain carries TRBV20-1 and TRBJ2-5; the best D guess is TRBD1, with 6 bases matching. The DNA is TGCAGTGCTAGAGATCAGGGGAGACTCCAAGAGACCCAGTACTTC. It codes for CSARDQGRLQETQYF.